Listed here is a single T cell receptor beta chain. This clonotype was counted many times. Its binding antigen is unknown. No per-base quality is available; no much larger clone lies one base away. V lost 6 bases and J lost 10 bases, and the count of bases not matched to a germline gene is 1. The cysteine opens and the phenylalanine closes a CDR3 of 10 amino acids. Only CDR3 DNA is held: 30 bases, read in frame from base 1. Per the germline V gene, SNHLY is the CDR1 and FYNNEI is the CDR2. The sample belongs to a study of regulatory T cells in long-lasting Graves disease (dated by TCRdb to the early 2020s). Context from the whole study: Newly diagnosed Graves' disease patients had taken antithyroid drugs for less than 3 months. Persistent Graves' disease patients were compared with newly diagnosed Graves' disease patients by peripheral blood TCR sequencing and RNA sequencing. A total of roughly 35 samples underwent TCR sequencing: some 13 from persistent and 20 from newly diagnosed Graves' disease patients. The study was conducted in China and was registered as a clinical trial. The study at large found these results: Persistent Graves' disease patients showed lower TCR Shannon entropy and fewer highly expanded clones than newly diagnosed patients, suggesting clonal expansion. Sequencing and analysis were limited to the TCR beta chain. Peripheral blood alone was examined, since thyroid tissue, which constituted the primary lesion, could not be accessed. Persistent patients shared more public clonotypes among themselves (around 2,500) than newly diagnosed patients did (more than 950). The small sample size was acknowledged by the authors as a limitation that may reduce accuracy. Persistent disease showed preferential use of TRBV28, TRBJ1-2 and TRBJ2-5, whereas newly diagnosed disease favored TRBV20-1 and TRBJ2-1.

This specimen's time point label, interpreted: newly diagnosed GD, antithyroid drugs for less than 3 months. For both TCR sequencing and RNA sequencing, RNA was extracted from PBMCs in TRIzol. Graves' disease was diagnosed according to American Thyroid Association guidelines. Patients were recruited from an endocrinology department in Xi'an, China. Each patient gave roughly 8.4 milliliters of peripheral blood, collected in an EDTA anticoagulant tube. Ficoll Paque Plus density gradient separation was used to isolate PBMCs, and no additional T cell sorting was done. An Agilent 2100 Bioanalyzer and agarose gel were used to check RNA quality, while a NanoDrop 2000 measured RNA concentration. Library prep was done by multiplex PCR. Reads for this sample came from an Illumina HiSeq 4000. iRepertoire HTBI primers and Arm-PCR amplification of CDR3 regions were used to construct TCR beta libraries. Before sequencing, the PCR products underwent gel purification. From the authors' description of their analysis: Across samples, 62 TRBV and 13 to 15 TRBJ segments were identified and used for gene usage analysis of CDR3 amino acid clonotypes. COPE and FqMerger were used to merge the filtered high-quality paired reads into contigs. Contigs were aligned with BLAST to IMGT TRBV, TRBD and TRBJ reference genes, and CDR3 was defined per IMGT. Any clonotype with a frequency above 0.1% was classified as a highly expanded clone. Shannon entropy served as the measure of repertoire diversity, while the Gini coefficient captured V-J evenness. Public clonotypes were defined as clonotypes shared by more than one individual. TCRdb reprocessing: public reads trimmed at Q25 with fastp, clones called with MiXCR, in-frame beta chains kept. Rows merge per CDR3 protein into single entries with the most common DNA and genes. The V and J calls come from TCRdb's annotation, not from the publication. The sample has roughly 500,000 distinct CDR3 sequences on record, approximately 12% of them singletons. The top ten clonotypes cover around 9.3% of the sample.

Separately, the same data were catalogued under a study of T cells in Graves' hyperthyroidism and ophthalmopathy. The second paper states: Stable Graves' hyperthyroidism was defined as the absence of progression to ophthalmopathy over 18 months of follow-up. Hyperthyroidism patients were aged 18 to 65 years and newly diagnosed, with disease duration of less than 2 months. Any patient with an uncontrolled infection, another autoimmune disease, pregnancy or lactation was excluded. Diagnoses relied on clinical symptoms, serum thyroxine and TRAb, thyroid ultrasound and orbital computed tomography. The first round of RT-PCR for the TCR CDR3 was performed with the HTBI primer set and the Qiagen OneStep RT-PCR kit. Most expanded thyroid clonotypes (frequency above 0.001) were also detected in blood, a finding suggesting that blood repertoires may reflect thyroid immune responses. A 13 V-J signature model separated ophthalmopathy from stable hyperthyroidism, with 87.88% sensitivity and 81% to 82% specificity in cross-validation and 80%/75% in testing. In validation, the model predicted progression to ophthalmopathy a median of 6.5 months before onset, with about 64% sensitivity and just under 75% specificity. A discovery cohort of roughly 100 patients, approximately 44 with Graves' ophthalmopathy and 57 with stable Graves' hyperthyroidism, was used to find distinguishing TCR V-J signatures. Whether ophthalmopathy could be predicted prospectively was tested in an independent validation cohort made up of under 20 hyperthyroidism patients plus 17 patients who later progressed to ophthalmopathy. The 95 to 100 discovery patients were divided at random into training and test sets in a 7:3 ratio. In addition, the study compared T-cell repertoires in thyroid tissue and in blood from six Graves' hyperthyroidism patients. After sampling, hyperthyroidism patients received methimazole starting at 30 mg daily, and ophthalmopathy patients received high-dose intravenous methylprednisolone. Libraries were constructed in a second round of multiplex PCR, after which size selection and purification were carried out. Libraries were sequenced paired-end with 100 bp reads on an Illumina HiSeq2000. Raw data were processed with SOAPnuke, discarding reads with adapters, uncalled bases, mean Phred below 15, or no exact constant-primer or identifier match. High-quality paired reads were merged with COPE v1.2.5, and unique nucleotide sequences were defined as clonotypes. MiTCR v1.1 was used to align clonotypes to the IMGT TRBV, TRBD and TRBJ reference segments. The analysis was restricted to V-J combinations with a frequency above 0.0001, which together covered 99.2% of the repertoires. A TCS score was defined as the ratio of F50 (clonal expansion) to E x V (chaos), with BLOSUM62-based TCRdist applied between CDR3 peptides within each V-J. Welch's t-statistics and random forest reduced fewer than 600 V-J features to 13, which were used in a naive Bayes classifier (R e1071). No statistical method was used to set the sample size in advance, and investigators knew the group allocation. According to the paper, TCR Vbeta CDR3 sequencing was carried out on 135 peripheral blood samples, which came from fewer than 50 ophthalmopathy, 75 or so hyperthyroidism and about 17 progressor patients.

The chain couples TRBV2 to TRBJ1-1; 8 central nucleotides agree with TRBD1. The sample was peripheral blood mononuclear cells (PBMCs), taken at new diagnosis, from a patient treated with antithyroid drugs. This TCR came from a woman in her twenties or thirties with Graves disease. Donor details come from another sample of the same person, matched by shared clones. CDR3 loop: CASRDRGAFF. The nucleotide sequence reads TGTGCCAGCAGAGACAGGGGAGCTTTCTTT.